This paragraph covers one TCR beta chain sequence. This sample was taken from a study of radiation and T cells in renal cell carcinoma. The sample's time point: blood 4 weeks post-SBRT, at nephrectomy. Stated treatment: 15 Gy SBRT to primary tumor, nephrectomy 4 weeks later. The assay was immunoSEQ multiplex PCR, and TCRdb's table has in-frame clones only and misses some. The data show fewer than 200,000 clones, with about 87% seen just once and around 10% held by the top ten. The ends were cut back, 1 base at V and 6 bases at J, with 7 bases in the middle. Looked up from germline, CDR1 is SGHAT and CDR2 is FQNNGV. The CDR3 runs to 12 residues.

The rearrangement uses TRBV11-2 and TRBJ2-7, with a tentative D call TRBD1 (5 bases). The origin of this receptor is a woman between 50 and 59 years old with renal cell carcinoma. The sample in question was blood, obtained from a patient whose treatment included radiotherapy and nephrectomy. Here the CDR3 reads CASSLGQLEQYF. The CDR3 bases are TGTGCCAGCAGCTTAGGACAGCTCGAGCAGTACTTC.